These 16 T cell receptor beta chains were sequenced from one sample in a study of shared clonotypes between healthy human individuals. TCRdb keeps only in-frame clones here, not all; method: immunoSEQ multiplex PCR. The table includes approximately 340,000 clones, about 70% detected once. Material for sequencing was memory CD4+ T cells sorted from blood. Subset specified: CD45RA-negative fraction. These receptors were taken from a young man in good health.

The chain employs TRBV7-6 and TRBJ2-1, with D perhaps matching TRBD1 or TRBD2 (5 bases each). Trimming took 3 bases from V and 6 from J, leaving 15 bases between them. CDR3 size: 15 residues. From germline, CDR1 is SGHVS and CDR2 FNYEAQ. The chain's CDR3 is CASSFVGTTFNEQFF. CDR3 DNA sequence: TGTGCCAGCAGCTTCGTTGGGACGACTTTCAATGAGCAGTTCTTC.

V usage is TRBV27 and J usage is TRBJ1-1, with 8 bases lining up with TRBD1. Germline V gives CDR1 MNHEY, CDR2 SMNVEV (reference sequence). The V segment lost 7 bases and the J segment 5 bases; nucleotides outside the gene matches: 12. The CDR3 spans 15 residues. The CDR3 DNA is TGTGCCAGCACCCCAATCCGGGACAGGTCTACTGAAGCTTTCTTT. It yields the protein CASTPIRDRSTEAFF.

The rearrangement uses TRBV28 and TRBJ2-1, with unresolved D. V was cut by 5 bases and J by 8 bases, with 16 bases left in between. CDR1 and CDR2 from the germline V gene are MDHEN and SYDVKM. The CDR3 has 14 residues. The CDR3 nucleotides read TGTGCCAGCAGTGAATCGGGCTCCACGGATGAGCAGTTCTTC. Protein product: CASSESGSTDEQFF.

Written as DNA, the CDR3 is TGCGCCAGCAGCCAAGTCGCACGGACAGATACGCAGTATTTT. Its translation: CASSQVARTDTQYF. The chain employs TRBV4-1 and TRBJ2-3; no reliable D call. Trimming stripped 1 base from V and 3 bases from J, with 8 bases between. Germline V gene sequence: CDR1 MGHRA, CDR2 YSYEKL. The CDR3 length is 14 residues.

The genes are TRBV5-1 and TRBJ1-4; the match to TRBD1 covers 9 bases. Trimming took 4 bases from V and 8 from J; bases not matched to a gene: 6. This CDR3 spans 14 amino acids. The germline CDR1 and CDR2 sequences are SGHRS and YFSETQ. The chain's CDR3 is CASSPGQGKEKLFF. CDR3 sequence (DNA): TGCGCCAGCAGCCCTGGACAGGGGAAAGAAAAACTGTTTTTT.

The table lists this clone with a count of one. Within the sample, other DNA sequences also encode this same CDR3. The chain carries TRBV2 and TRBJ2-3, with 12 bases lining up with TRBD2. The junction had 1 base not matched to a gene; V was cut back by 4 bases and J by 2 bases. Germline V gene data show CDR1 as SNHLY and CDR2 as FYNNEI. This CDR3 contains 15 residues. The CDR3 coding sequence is TGTGCCAGCAGTGGACTAGCGGGAGTCACAGATACGCAGTATTTT. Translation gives CASSGLAGVTDTQYF.

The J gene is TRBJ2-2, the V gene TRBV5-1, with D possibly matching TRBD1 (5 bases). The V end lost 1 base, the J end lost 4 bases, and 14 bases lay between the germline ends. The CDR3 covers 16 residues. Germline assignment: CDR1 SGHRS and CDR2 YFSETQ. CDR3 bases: TGCGCCAGCAGCTTGAATTCACGGCAGGGCACCGGGGAGCTGTTTTTT. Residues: CASSLNSRQGTGELFF.

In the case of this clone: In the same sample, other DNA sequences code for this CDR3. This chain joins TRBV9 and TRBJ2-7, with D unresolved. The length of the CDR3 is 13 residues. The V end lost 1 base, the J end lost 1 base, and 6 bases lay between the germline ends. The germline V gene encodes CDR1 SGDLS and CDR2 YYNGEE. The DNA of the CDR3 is TGTGCCAGCAGCGTACGCCCTTCCTACGAGCAGTACTTC. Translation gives CASSVRPSYEQYF.

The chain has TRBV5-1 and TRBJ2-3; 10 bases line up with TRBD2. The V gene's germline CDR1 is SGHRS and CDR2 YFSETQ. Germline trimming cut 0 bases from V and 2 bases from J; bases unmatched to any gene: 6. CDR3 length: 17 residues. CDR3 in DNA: TGCGCCAGCAGCTTGGCCGGGACTAGCGATACCACAGATACGCAGTATTTT. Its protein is CASSLAGTSDTTDTQYF. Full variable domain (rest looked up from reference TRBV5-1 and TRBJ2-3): KAGVTQTPRYLIKTRGQQVTLSCSPISGHRSVSWYQQTPGQGLQFLFEYFSETQRNKGNFPGRFSGRQFSNSRSEMNVSTLELGDSALYLCASSLAGTSDTTDTQYFGPGTRLTVL.

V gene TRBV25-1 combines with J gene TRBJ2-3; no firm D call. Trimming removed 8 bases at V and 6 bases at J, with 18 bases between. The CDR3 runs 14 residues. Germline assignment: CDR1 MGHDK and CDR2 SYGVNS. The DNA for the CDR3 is TGTGCCAGCCAGAGCCCAGGAGCACAGGATACGCAGTATTTT. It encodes CASQSPGAQDTQYF. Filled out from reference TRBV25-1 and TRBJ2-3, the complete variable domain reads EADIYQTPRYLVIGTGKKITLECSQTMGHDKMYWYQQDPGMELHLIHYSYGVNSTEKGDLSSESTVSRIRTEHFPLTLESARPSHTSQYLCASQSPGAQDTQYFGPGTRLTVL.

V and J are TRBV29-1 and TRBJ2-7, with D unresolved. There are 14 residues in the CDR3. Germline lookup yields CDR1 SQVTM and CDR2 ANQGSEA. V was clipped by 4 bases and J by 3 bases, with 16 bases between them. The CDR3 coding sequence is TGCAGCGTTGTTCGCGCAGGTACGGGCTACGAGCAGTACTTC. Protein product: CSVVRAGTGYEQYF.

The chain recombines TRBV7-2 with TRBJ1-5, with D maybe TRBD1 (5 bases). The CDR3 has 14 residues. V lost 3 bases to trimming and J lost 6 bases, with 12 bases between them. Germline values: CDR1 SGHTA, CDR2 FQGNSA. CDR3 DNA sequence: TGTGCCAGCAGCTTGGGAAAGAGGGGTCAGCCCCAGCATTTT. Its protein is CASSLGKRGQPQHF. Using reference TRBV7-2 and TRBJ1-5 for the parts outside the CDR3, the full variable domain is GAGVSQSPSNKVTEKGKDVELRCDPISGHTALYWYRQSLGQGLEFLIYFQGNSAPDKSGLPSDRFSAERTGGSVSTLTIQRTQQEDSAVYLCASSLGKRGQPQHFGDGTRLSIL.

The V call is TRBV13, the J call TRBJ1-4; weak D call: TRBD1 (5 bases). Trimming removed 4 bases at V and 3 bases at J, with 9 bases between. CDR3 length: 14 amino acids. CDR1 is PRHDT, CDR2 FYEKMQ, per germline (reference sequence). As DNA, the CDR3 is TGTGCCAGCAGCTCCTGGGACGCTAATGAAAAACTGTTTTTT. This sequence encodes CASSSWDANEKLFF.

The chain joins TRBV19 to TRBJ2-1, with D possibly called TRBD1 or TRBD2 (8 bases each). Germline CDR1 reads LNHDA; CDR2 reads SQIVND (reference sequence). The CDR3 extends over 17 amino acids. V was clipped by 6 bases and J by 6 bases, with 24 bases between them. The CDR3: CASRKSQGAGGGNEQFF. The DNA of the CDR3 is TGTGCCAGTAGAAAAAGCCAGGGGGCGGGAGGCGGCAATGAGCAGTTCTTC.

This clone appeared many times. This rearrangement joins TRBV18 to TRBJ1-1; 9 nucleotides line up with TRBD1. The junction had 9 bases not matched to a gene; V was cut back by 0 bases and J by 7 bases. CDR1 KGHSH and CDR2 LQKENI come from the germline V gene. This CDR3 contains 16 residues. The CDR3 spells CASSPPNTGGEGEAFF. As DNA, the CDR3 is TGTGCCAGCTCACCACCCAATACAGGGGGCGAAGGTGAAGCTTTCTTT.

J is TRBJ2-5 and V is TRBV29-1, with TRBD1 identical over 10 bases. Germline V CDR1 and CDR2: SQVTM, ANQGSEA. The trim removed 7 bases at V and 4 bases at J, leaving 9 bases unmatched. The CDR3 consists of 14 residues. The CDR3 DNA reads TGCAGCGCCGACCGGGACAGGGGTGGAGAGACCCAGTACTTC. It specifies CSADRDRGGETQYF.